These 3 T cell receptor beta chains were sequenced from one sample in a study of blood T cell repertoires in COVID-19. Clones were sequenced by immunoSEQ multiplex PCR, and TCRdb holds only the in-frame ones, with some missing. The sample includes around 260,000 clones, approximately 88% of them seen just once. The specimen was peripheral blood. Every receptor here comes from a woman aged 40 to 50 who had recovered from COVID-19.

J is TRBJ2-2 and V is TRBV19, with unresolved D. Germline CDR1 and CDR2: LNHDA and SQIVND (reference sequence). V was pared by 2 bases and J by 4 bases, with 8 bases between. The CDR3 consists of 14 residues. CDR3 sequence (DNA): TGTGCCAGTAGTATACCCCCCCTCACCGGGGAGCTGTTTTTT. Its protein product is CASSIPPLTGELFF.

This sequence joins TRBV27 and TRBJ2-5; 7 bases line up with TRBD1. With V trimmed by 5 bases and J by 4 bases, 10 bases remained unmatched. The germline V gene encodes CDR1 MNHEY and CDR2 SMNVEV (reference sequence). The CDR3 totals 15 residues. Here the CDR3 reads CASSKGQASAETQYF. As DNA, the CDR3 is TGTGCCAGCAGTAAAGGACAGGCCTCGGCAGAGACCCAGTACTTC.

A few counts support this clone. This chain joins TRBV19 and TRBJ2-1; 7 positions agree with TRBD2. V shed 8 bases, J shed 3 bases, and the junction held 4 bases outside the gene matches. Germline CDR1 LNHDA, CDR2 SQIVND (reference sequence). The CDR3 runs 13 residues. CDR3: CASGVAGYNEQFF. DNA of the CDR3: TGTGCCAGTGGGGTAGCGGGCTACAATGAGCAGTTCTTC.